A selection of T cell receptor beta chains follows, all from one sample in a study of shared clonotypes between healthy human individuals. Sequencing was performed with immunoSEQ multiplex PCR; in TCRdb, only in-frame clones are kept and a portion is missing. The sample contains fewer than 400,000 clones, roughly 70% of which appear only once. The material sequenced was memory CD4+ T cells sorted from blood. The origin of the receptors is a man younger than 45 in good health. Both conserved end residues are part of each CDR3. Fields, in order: V gene, clone size, D gene, J gene, CDR3 DNA, CDR3 protein. A D gene is named only where the DNA matches it firmly. Clone size is given for some rows only: seen once, a few or many times, or a class if the clone is expanded.

>TRBV5-6|.|TRBD2|TRBJ2-7
TGTGCCAGCAGCGGGAGATCCGGTCTAGCGGATCGGAAGGAGCAGTACTTC
CASSGRSGLADRKEQYF
>TRBV13|.|.|TRBJ2-7
TGTGCCAGCAGCCCCCGACAGATCAACTACGAGCAGTACTTC
CASSPRQINYEQYF
>TRBV18|once|.|TRBJ2-3
TGTGCCAGCTCACCAGTGGGGGCTTGGGGCACAGATACGCAGTATTTT
CASSPVGAWGTDTQYF
>TRBV6-5|.|TRBD1|TRBJ2-3
TGTGCCAGCAGAAGGACAGGGCTGAGAGATACGCAGTATTTT
CASRRTGLRDTQYF
>TRBV6-5|.|TRBD2|TRBJ2-7
TGTGCCAGCAGTTACTTGGGACTAGAGAACTACGAGCAGTACTTC
CASSYLGLENYEQYF
>TRBV7-3|.|TRBD1|TRBJ2-7
TGTGCCAGCAGCATGGGACAGTCCTACGAGCAGTACTTC
CASSMGQSYEQYF
>TRBV7-8|.|.|TRBJ2-1
TGTGCCAGCAGCTTAGGGCGCAGAGAGAGCTCCTACAATGAGCAGTTCTTC
CASSLGRRESSYNEQFF
>TRBV6-1|.|TRBD1|TRBJ1-3
TGTGCCAGCAGTGAACCGGGACAGGGGTTAGGAAACACCATATATTTT
CASSEPGQGLGNTIYF
>TRBV29-1|many|.|TRBJ2-3
TGCAGCGCCGACACAGATACGCAGTATTTT
CSADTDTQYF
>TRBV29-1|.|.|TRBJ2-7
TGCAGCTGTCAGACCCACTCCTACGAGCAGTACTTC
CSCQTHSYEQYF
>TRBV11-2|.|.|TRBJ1-2
TGTGCCAGCAGCTTACGGGGCGGGAGCTATGGCTACACCTTC
CASSLRGGSYGYTF
>TRBV2|.|TRBD1|TRBJ1-4
TGTGCCAGCGGCGCAGGGGGAACTAATGAAAAACTGTTTTTT
CASGAGGTNEKLFF
>TRBV25-1|.|.|TRBJ2-1
TGTGCCAGCAGTTCCCCACATTTTACCCCCAACAATGAGCAGTTCTTC
CASSSPHFTPNNEQFF
>TRBV6-6|.|.|TRBJ1-4
TGTGCCAGTAAATTGGGCCCAAGTAATGAAAAACTGTTTTTT
CASKLGPSNEKLFF
>TRBV6-5|.|.|TRBJ2-2
TGTGCCAGCAGTTACCAACAGATTAACACCGGGGAGCTGTTTTTT
CASSYQQINTGELFF